This TCR beta chain was found in a study of CD8 T cells in ankylosing spondylitis (dated by TCRdb to the late 2010s). Notes on the research overall: The study profiled T cell receptor beta repertoires in healthy donors and ankylosing spondylitis patients to find disease-linked TCR variants. The whole study cohort included 108 healthy donors and roughly 24 ankylosing spondylitis patients. Samples of peripheral blood were taken, and for ankylosing spondylitis patients, synovial fluid was collected as well. On the study overall, not on this receptor specifically: The disease-linked clones were reported as significantly enriched in matched synovial fluid samples from ankylosing spondylitis patients. Some motif variants were previously reported in synovial fluid and blood of reactive arthritis patients, suggesting common disease-initiation mechanisms. A CD8+ phenotype was shown by the disease-linked clones, which were found at relatively low frequencies in peripheral blood. A TCR beta motif made up of roughly eight highly homologous amino acid variants appeared to be characteristic of blood from ankylosing spondylitis patients.

The CDR3 sequence holds 15 residues, the cysteine and phenylalanine included. Kept here is only the CDR3 DNA, which spans 45 bases and is read in frame from base 1. Per the germline V gene, MRHNA is the CDR1 and SNTAGT is the CDR2. Trimming takes 3 bases from V and 0 bases from J, and the germline ends sit 9 bases apart. Details on this clonotype: Its binding antigen is unknown. The record has no base qualities; no much larger clone is one base away.

Reads for this sample came from an Illumina HiSeq 2500. TCR beta libraries were prepared by quantitative 5'-RACE with molecular barcodes. The authors' pipeline ran thus. A new computational method based on a probabilistic model of VDJ rearrangement was used to identify disease-linked TCR variants. TCRdb's own reprocessing of the public reads used fastp at Q25 and MiXCR and kept productive beta chains. A single entry per CDR3 protein holds the most common genes and DNA from its merged rows. These V and J calls derive from TCRdb rather than the authors' analysis. The sample table records about 130,000 distinct CDR3 sequences; 7% of these occur just once. Together, the top ten hold less than 15% of the sample.

The V and J segments used are TRBV6-4 and TRBJ1-5; TRBD1 might be the D gene, on 6 matching bases. This clonotype was obtained from a male donor with ankylosing spondylitis or in good health (not recorded which). Specimen: blood, either unsorted or a sorted T cell fraction (not recorded which). This receptor has the CDR3 CASSEPDSSNQPQHF. The sequenced DNA: TGTGCCAGCAGTGAACCGGACAGTAGCAATCAGCCCCAGCATTTT.